The sequence of this T cell receptor (beta chain) was determined in a study of CD8+ T cells in alopecia areata. Regarding the study as a whole: Scalp and blood samples kept many expanded lesional clones throughout tofacitinib.

V lost 4 bases to trimming and J lost 1 base; unmatched junction nucleotides: 3. CDR3 length equals 15 residues. The germline CDR1 and CDR2 sequences are SGHTS and YDEGEE. Treatment given: oral pan-JAK inhibitor, 5-10 mg twice daily. TCR sequencing used cDNA made by reverse transcription of extracted RNA. Profiling relied on immunoSEQ multiplex PCR, and the TCRdb table lists in-frame clones only, not all of them. The sample holds roughly 200,000 clones, roughly 50% seen once. Comments on this clone: Its target is unknown.

This receptor was taken from a human donor with alopecia areata. This sequence joins TRBV5-8 and TRBJ2-5, with 11 nucleotides matching TRBD2. The starting material was CD8+ T cells sorted from blood, obtained at week 24, from a patient treated with tofacitinib. The CDR3 reads CASSRTSGLQETQYF. Here the CDR3 DNA reads TGTGCCAGCAGCCGGACTAGCGGGCTCCAAGAGACCCAGTACTTC.